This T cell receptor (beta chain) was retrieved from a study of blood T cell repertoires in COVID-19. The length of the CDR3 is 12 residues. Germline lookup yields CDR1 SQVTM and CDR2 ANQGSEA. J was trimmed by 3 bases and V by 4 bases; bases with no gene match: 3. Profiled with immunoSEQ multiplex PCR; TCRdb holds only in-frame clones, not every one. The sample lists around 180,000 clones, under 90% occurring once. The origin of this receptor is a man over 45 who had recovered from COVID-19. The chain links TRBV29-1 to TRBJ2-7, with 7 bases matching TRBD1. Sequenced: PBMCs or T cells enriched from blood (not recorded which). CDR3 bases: TGCAGCGTTGGGCAGGGGGTCTACGAGCAGTACTTC. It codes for CSVGQGVYEQYF.